The 23 T cell receptor beta chains below come from one sample, sequenced in a study of CD8 T cells in ankylosing spondylitis. TCRdb passed the 5' RACE reads through MiXCR, listing each CDR3 protein once. Of 150,000 or so distinct CDR3 sequences in the sample, approximately 32% were seen once. The specimen sequenced was synovial fluid, either unsorted or a sorted T cell fraction (not recorded which). These receptors were collected from a male donor with ankylosing spondylitis.

This clonotype occurred a few times. The chain combines TRBV18 with TRBJ1-2; D is unresolved. Germline CDR1 reads KGHSH; CDR2 reads LQKENI. The CDR3 spans 13 residues. The ends were cut back, 2 bases at V and 0 bases at J, with 4 bases in the middle. The CDR3 loop is CASSPGPNYGYTF. The CDR3, as DNA: TGTGCCAGCTCACCAGGCCCTAACTATGGCTACACCTTC.

This rearrangement joins TRBV28 to TRBJ1-5; TRBD1 matches 9 bases. Germline CDR1 and CDR2: MDHEN and SYDVKM. This CDR3 has 14 residues. The V and J ends lost 4 bases and 8 bases, in that order; junction bases with no gene match: 6. This chain's CDR3 is CASSWGTGYKPQHF. CDR3 nucleotides: TGTGCCAGCAGTTGGGGGACAGGGTATAAGCCCCAGCATTTT.

DNA of the CDR3: TGTGCCAGCAGCCAAACGGGACTAGCGAGGAACACCGGGGAGCTGTTTTTT. It translates to CASSQTGLARNTGELFF. The rearrangement links TRBV27 to TRBJ2-2, with 10 bases aligning to TRBD2. The trim removed 6 bases at V and 1 base at J, leaving 8 bases unmatched. The CDR3 loop spans 17 amino acids. Germline-derived CDR1 and CDR2 are MNHEY and SMNVEV (reference sequence).

In this sample, this clonotype turned up a few times. J is TRBJ2-5 and V is TRBV20-1, with D possibly matching TRBD1 (6 bases). Trimming cost V 6 bases and J 5 bases, with 16 bases left between them. CDR3 length equals 13 residues. Germline V gene sequence: CDR1 DFQATT, CDR2 SNEGSKA (reference sequence). The CDR3 region is CSANGGLEETQYF. CDR3 nucleotides: TGCAGTGCCAATGGGGGCCTGGAGGAGACCCAGTACTTC.

This chain links TRBV18 with TRBJ1-1; 9 bases are shared with TRBD1. CDR3 length: 16 residues. CDR1 and CDR2 from the germline V gene are KGHSH and LQKENI. J gave up 0 bases and V 5 bases, and 7 bases lay outside the gene matches. The CDR3 DNA reads TGTGCCAGCTCAAGGACAGGGGCTAGGGTGAACACTGAAGCTTTCTTT. Amino acid sequence: CASSRTGARVNTEAFF.

The chain recombines TRBV7-2 with TRBJ2-3; 10 bases align to TRBD2. With 5 bases clipped from V and 1 base from J, the junction kept 9 bases outside the gene matches. This CDR3 has 17 amino acids. Germline CDR1 SGHTA, CDR2 FQGNSA. The CDR3 spells CASSLSGRPRGTDTQYF. CDR3 in DNA: TGTGCCAGCAGCCTTAGCGGGAGGCCCCGTGGCACAGATACGCAGTATTTT.

The chain combines TRBV12-3 or TRBV12-4 with TRBJ2-7; D is uncertain. Trimming left V 6 bases short and J 7 bases short, with 25 bases between. The length of the CDR3 is 16 residues. The CDR3 region is CASSAPSDQFSEEQYF. The DNA for the CDR3 is TGTGCCAGCAGCGCACCCTCGGACCAGTTCTCGGAAGAGCAGTACTTC.

This clonotype was seen at least ten times. This chain links TRBV7-3 with TRBJ2-1; D possibly corresponds to TRBD1 (5 bases). Germline-derived CDR1 and CDR2 are SGHTA and FQGTGA. CDR3 size: 13 residues. V was shortened by 5 bases and J by 13 bases, with 18 bases between the two germline ends. CDR3 coding DNA: TGTGCCAGCAGCCCAGGGCCTTCAATGGACCAGTTCTTC. It translates to CASSPGPSMDQFF.

V is TRBV5-1 and J is TRBJ2-1, with 8 bases aligning to TRBD2. Germline assignment: CDR1 SGHRS and CDR2 YFSETQ. Losses at the gene ends were 4 bases for V and 4 bases for J; bases not matched to a gene: 10. The CDR3 has 16 residues. As DNA, the CDR3 is TGCGCCAGCAGCCCGACTAGCGAGGGAGGGTACAATGAGCAGTTCTTC. It encodes CASSPTSEGGYNEQFF.

This clonotype showed up just a few times. V usage is TRBV20-1 and J usage is TRBJ1-5; the D is unclear. Looked up from germline, CDR1 is DFQATT and CDR2 is SNEGSKA (reference sequence). Trimming took off 5 bases at V and 3 bases at J, with 11 bases between the two ends. The CDR3 has 13 amino acids. CDR3 DNA sequence: TGCAGTGCTTGGAGATCCCACAATCAGCCCCAGCATTTT. Its translation: CSAWRSHNQPQHF.

In the case of this clonotype: A clone one base away is much larger, so this may be a read error. J is TRBJ1-5 and V is TRBV5-1; D tentatively fits TRBD1 or TRBD2 (5 bases each). The tail of the sequence fits TRBJ2-3 better, so the J call may be wrong. Germline loops: CDR1 SGHRS, CDR2 YFSETQ. The CDR3 sequence is 16 residues long. Written as DNA, the CDR3 is TGCGCCAGCAGCCCCCGCCGGGACGGAAAGGATCAGCCCCAGTATTTT. Translating gives CASSPRRDGKDQPQYF.

The chain recombines TRBV7-2 with TRBJ1-2; D not certain. Germline CDR1 is SGHTA and CDR2 is FQGNSA. The CDR3 loop spans 15 amino acids. Trimming left V 5 bases short and J 2 bases short, with 15 bases between. CDR3 residues: CASSPRAGHNYGYTF. The CDR3 DNA reads as TGTGCCAGCAGCCCCCGGGCAGGCCACAACTATGGCTACACCTTC.

This clonotype appeared a few times. The chain employs TRBV5-1 and TRBJ2-7; D possibly corresponds to TRBD2 (6 bases). Germline values: CDR1 SGHRS, CDR2 YFSETQ. Trimming stripped 0 bases from V and 6 bases from J, with 13 bases between. The CDR3 length is 14 residues. CDR3 amino acids: CASSLEAGTGEQYF. CDR3 nucleotide sequence: TGCGCCAGCAGCTTGGAAGCAGGGACTGGCGAGCAGTACTTC.

The rearrangement joins TRBV11-2 to TRBJ2-7, with TRBD2 matching over 8 bases. J gave up 6 bases and V 3 bases, and 19 bases lay outside the gene matches. In germline, CDR1 is SGHAT, CDR2 FQNNGV. The CDR3 sequence is 18 residues long. CDR3 bases: TGTGCCAGCAGCTTGGGTCGGGGTTTAAGCGGGAGCGGCGTCGAGCAGTACTTC. Its translation: CASSLGRGLSGSGVEQYF.

This clonotype showed up many times. The J gene is TRBJ1-5, the V gene TRBV11-3, with 7 bases that match TRBD1. CDR3 length equals 15 residues. Losses at the gene ends were 8 bases for V and 4 bases for J; bases not matched to a gene: 11. CDR1 is SGHNT and CDR2 is YENEEA in the germline V gene. CDR3 sequence (DNA): TGTGCCAGCCATGCCAGGGGGGGGTGGAATCAGCCCCAGCATTTT. Its protein is CASHARGGWNQPQHF.

The chain is built from TRBV18 and TRBJ2-1; TRBD1 agrees at 10 bases. Germline V lookup: CDR1 KGHSH, CDR2 LQKENI. The CDR3 covers 15 residues. After removal of 5 bases from V and 4 bases from J, the junction contained 5 bases not matched to a gene. CDR3 bases: TGTGCCAGCTCAACCCGACAGGGGGCATACAATGAGCAGTTCTTC. Its translation is CASSTRQGAYNEQFF.

There are many counts of this clonotype. This chain connects TRBV5-1 to TRBJ2-3; TRBD2 agrees at 11 bases. The CDR3 spans 16 residues. CDR1 and CDR2 from the germline V gene are SGHRS and YFSETQ. V trimming: 4 bases; J trimming: 2 bases; junction bases outside the gene matches: 6. The CDR3 loop is CASSPIAGGTTDTQYF. As DNA, the CDR3 is TGCGCCAGCAGCCCTATAGCGGGAGGGACCACAGATACGCAGTATTTT.

The chain has TRBV12-3 or TRBV12-4 and TRBJ2-7; the D is unclear. V dropped 7 bases and J dropped 1 base, with 11 bases sitting between them. This CDR3 is built from 13 residues. The DNA for the CDR3 is TGTGCCAGCACCCACCGACGATCCTACGAGCAGTACTTC. Its protein product is CASTHRRSYEQYF.

The chain uses TRBV11-2 and TRBJ2-2; unclear D gene. V dropped 1 base and J dropped 7 bases, with 7 bases sitting between them. The germline CDR1 and CDR2 sequences are SGHAT and FQNNGV. The CDR3 length is 13 residues. The chain's CDR3 is CASSLALSGELFF. In nucleotides, the CDR3 is TGTGCCAGCAGCTTAGCTCTGAGCGGGGAGCTGTTTTTT.

This clonotype was counted a few times. The J gene is TRBJ2-5, the V gene TRBV5-1; tentative D call: TRBD1 (5 bases). There are 17 residues in the CDR3. V was pared by 0 bases and J by 1 base, with 16 bases between. Germline CDR1 is SGHRS and CDR2 is YFSETQ. The CDR3 here is CASSLAASRGPQETQYF. DNA for the CDR3: TGCGCCAGCAGCTTGGCCGCGTCAAGGGGCCCCCAAGAGACCCAGTACTTC.

The V and J genes are TRBV20-1 and TRBJ1-1, with unresolved D. CDR1 is DFQATT and CDR2 is SNEGSKA in the germline V gene (reference sequence). This CDR3 comprises 14 residues. V was shortened by 2 bases and J by 1 base, with 11 bases between the two germline ends. For the CDR3, the DNA is TGCAGTGCTAGACAAAACGAGGGGAACACTGAAGCTTTCTTT. This encodes CSARQNEGNTEAFF.

This clonotype appeared a few times. This rearrangement joins TRBV20-1 to TRBJ2-4; 11 nucleotides line up with TRBD2. Germline CDR1 and CDR2: DFQATT and SNEGSKA (reference sequence). The CDR3 runs to 15 residues. V was clipped by 0 bases and J by 6 bases; unmatched bases: 4. CDR3 nucleotides: TGCAGTGCTAGAGACCCCGGGACTAGCGGAAACATTCAGTACTTC. It specifies CSARDPGTSGNIQYF.

In its sample, this clonotype was seen once. The CDR3 nucleotides are TGTGCCAGCACGGGTCTAGGCCCCTACAATGAGCAGTTCTTC. Amino acids: CASTGLGPYNEQFF. V gene TRBV25-1 combines with J gene TRBJ2-1; no firm D call. Trimming left V 7 bases short and J 2 bases short, with 12 bases between. The length of the CDR3 is 14 residues. Germline V lookup: CDR1 MGHDK, CDR2 SYGVNS.